This T cell receptor beta chain derives from a study of circulating and synovial CD4+ cells in juvenile arthritis. Study-level findings and limits: T cell genome counts differed by at least an order of magnitude between CPL and CD4 samples.

Trimming cost V 5 bases and J 0 bases, with 20 bases left between them. CDR3 length: 19 amino acids. Germline CDR1 reads SEHNR; CDR2 reads FQNEAQ (reference sequence). Comment on this clone: No antigen is known for it.

The table came from immunoSEQ multiplex PCR; TCRdb's copy has only in-frame clones and leaves some out. Here the sample spans approximately 35,000 clones, roughly 96% being singletons. Sequencing used CD4+ T cells from blood. The source is a human donor with juvenile idiopathic arthritis. This chain connects TRBV7-9 to TRBJ2-6; D is uncertain. In DNA form, the CDR3 reads TGTGCCAGCAGCCCGGTCGTGGGCCAAGAAATCTCTGGGGCCAACGTCCTGACTTTC. Translating gives CASSPVVGQEISGANVLTF.